The rows below give T cell receptor beta chains drawn from one sample of a study of shared clonotypes between healthy human individuals. The repertoire was sequenced with immunoSEQ multiplex PCR; TCRdb's copy has only in-frame clones and lacks some. The repertoire has about 2.1 million clones, more than 85% of them found once; the top ten carry under 2%. The sample consisted of naive CD8+ T cells from PBMCs. These TCRs come from a man aged 18 to 29 in good health. Some clones in this sample may be carry-over from other donors' samples. CDR3s include the opening cysteine and the closing phenylalanine or tryptophan. The D gene is left open where the match is weak. The listing skips clone size in some rows; elsewhere it reads once, few, many or a size class.

J gene: TRBJ2-1
CDR3 length: 15
D gene: -
V gene: TRBV4-1
clone size: -
CDR3 DNA: TGCGCCAGCAGCCAAGAGCGGGGTACCTACAATGAGCAGTTCTTC
CDR3 protein: CASSQERGTYNEQFF

J gene: TRBJ2-3
CDR3 length: 15
D gene: TRBD2
V gene: TRBV7-6
clone size: -
CDR3 DNA: TGTGCCAGCAGCCGACTAGCGGGAGTGACAGATACGCAGTATTTT
CDR3 protein: CASSRLAGVTDTQYF

J gene: TRBJ1-1
CDR3 length: 15
D gene: TRBD1
V gene: TRBV9
clone size: few
CDR3 DNA: TGTGCCAGCAGCCTCATGGGACAGACGAACACTGAAGCTTTCTTT
CDR3 protein: CASSLMGQTNTEAFF

J gene: TRBJ1-5
CDR3 length: 19
D gene: TRBD1
V gene: TRBV28
clone size: -
CDR3 DNA: TGTGCCAGCAGGCCAAAACCGGGACAGAAGGTTTTTCGCAATCAGCCCCAGCATTTT
CDR3 protein: CASRPKPGQKVFRNQPQHF

J gene: TRBJ1-6
CDR3 length: 13
D gene: -
V gene: TRBV6-1
clone size: once
CDR3 DNA: TGTGCCAGCAGTTCCGACACAGGTTCACCCCTCCACTTT
CDR3 protein: CASSSDTGSPLHF

J gene: TRBJ2-5
CDR3 length: 16
D gene: TRBD2
V gene: TRBV27
clone size: -
CDR3 DNA: TGTGCCAGCAGTTGGGGCGCGGGAGGGTTCCAAGAGACCCAGTACTTC
CDR3 protein: CASSWGAGGFQETQYF

J gene: TRBJ1-2
CDR3 length: 15
D gene: -
V gene: TRBV7-6
clone size: -
CDR3 DNA: TGTGCCAGCAGCTTAGATAGAGGCGAGGCTGGGGGCTACACCTTC
CDR3 protein: CASSLDRGEAGGYTF

J gene: TRBJ2-7
CDR3 length: 17
D gene: TRBD2
V gene: TRBV19
clone size: -
CDR3 DNA: TGTGCCAGTAGTATAGCACTAGCGGGAGGAACCTCCTACGAGCAGTACTTC
CDR3 protein: CASSIALAGGTSYEQYF

J gene: TRBJ2-1
CDR3 length: 15
D gene: -
V gene: TRBV28
clone size: -
CDR3 DNA: TGTGCCAGCAGTTTAAGGGGGAGTAGTAGCAATGAGCAGTTCTTC
CDR3 protein: CASSLRGSSSNEQFF

J gene: TRBJ2-7
CDR3 length: 18
D gene: TRBD2
V gene: TRBV7-6
clone size: -
CDR3 DNA: TGTGCCAGCAGCCATCCGCTGGGGGCTAGCGGGAGTTTCCACGAGCAGTACTTC
CDR3 protein: CASSHPLGASGSFHEQYF

J gene: TRBJ1-1
CDR3 length: 13
D gene: -
V gene: TRBV28
clone size: -
CDR3 DNA: TGTGCCAGCAGTTTAAGTCGGATCACTGAAGCTTTCTTT
CDR3 protein: CASSLSRITEAFF

J gene: TRBJ2-1
CDR3 length: 15
D gene: TRBD1
V gene: TRBV27
clone size: -
CDR3 DNA: TGTGCCAGCAGTGTAAGACAGGGTTACTACAATGAGCAGTTCTTC
CDR3 protein: CASSVRQGYYNEQFF

J gene: TRBJ2-1
CDR3 length: 18
D gene: -
V gene: TRBV15
clone size: -
CDR3 DNA: TGTGCCCCACACTACCTCGGGACCCCGAAAGGGCTCCACAATGAGCAGTTCTTC
CDR3 protein: CAPHYLGTPKGLHNEQFF

J gene: TRBJ1-4
CDR3 length: 17
D gene: -
V gene: TRBV28
clone size: -
CDR3 DNA: TGTGCCAGCAGTTCGGCTCCCGGGTTTGAGGATAATGAAAAACTGTTTTTT
CDR3 protein: CASSSAPGFEDNEKLFF

J gene: TRBJ1-1
CDR3 length: 11
D gene: -
V gene: TRBV29-1
clone size: few
CDR3 DNA: TGCAGCGTTCTAGGGGGAACTGAAGCTTTCTTT
CDR3 protein: CSVLGGTEAFF

J gene: TRBJ2-7
CDR3 length: 11
D gene: -
V gene: TRBV11-1
clone size: once
CDR3 DNA: TGTGCCAGCGGCCCCACCTACGAGCAGTACTTC
CDR3 protein: CASGPTYEQYF

J gene: TRBJ1-1
CDR3 length: 16
D gene: -
V gene: TRBV2
clone size: -
CDR3 DNA: TGTGCCAGCATTGCCTACGGGGGGGGGCCGGAGGCTGAAGCTTTCTTT
CDR3 protein: CASIAYGGGPEAEAFF